The 31 T cell receptor beta chains below come from one sample, sequenced in a study of beta chain features in type 1 diabetes. These TCRs' antigens remain unknown. Findings of the study overall: Among patients with Type 1 diabetes, TCRB CDR3s were moderately but significantly shorter in every one of the four CD4+ subsets.

The whole isolated RNA underwent reverse transcription, so sequencing captured expressed TCRB transcripts. The assay was immunoSEQ multiplex PCR, and TCRdb's table has in-frame clones only and misses some. The data hold over 150,000 clones, with almost 8% observed a single time. What was sequenced was central memory CD4+ T cells from blood. Receptors originate from a man between 18 and 29 years old with type 1 diabetes.

V gene TRBV9 combines with J gene TRBJ2-7; 9 bases match TRBD1. V lost 0 bases, J lost 0 bases, and 7 bases stayed unmatched. The germline V gene encodes CDR1 SGDLS and CDR2 YYNGEE. The CDR3 is 17 residues long. The DNA of the CDR3 is TGTGCCAGCAGCGTAGGGATCGGGACAGGGAGCTCCTACGAGCAGTACTTC. It translates to CASSVGIGTGSSYEQYF.

The gene calls are TRBV29-1 and TRBJ1-4; 7 bases fit TRBD1. CDR1 and CDR2 (germline): SQVTM, ANQGSEA. J was trimmed by 4 bases and V by 7 bases; bases with no gene match: 6. The CDR3 length is 13 residues. CDR3 sequence: CSGRTGVNEKLFF. CDR3 coding DNA: TGCAGCGGTAGGACAGGCGTTAATGAAAAACTGTTTTTT.

This clone has only a few counts. The chain combines TRBV19 with TRBJ2-1; TRBD2 matches at 8 bases. CDR1 LNHDA and CDR2 SQIVND come from the germline V gene (reference sequence). The CDR3 has 15 amino acids. J gave up 3 bases and V 9 bases, and 10 bases lay outside the gene matches. The CDR3 bases are TGTGCCAGCAAGCCCGGACTAGCAGGCTACAATGAGCAGTTCTTC. It specifies CASKPGLAGYNEQFF.

This chain links TRBV7-9 with TRBJ2-5; 8 nucleotides match TRBD2. There are 16 residues in the CDR3. J gave up 2 bases and V 5 bases, and 10 bases lay outside the gene matches. CDR1 is SEHNR and CDR2 is FQNEAQ in the germline V gene (reference sequence). The CDR3 protein is CASSPGTRRSQETQYF. CDR3 sequence (DNA): TGTGCCAGCAGCCCGGGGACTAGAAGATCTCAAGAGACCCAGTACTTC.

J is TRBJ1-4 and V is TRBV25-1, with a possible D match to TRBD1 (5 bases). CDR3 size: 14 residues. Germline V gives CDR1 MGHDK, CDR2 SYGVNS. V gave up 3 bases and J gave up 8 bases, with 13 bases separating them. The CDR3 loop reads CASSDYRKGEKLFF. The CDR3 coding sequence is TGTGCCAGCAGTGATTACAGGAAGGGCGAAAAACTGTTTTTT.

This chain joins TRBV4-3 and TRBJ2-5, with no clear D. The germline V gene has CDR1 LGHNA and CDR2 YSLEER. V lost 0 bases to trimming and J lost 1 base, with 9 bases between them. The CDR3 has 15 residues. Here the CDR3 reads CASSQDWAAQETQYF. DNA of the CDR3: TGCGCCAGCAGCCAAGACTGGGCAGCCCAAGAGACCCAGTACTTC.

This clone has only a few counts. The CDR3 DNA reads as TGTGCCTGGAGTGCCCCTGGGGGGTGGCACTATGGCTACACCTTC. As protein: CAWSAPGGWHYGYTF. The chain has TRBV30 and TRBJ1-2; tentative D call: TRBD1 (5 bases). V was cut by 1 base and J by 3 bases, with 15 bases left in between. Germline V gene sequence: CDR1 GTSNPN, CDR2 SVGIG (reference sequence). This CDR3 is 15 amino acids long.

The chain combines TRBV18 with TRBJ1-5, with 11 bases that match TRBD1. Germline assignment: CDR1 KGHSH and CDR2 LQKENI. After removal of 2 bases from V and 3 bases from J, the junction contained 9 bases not matched to a gene. The CDR3 consists of 18 residues. The DNA for the CDR3 is TGTGCCAGCTCACCAGTCTCGGGACAGGGGGAATTCAATCAGCCCCAGCATTTT. It encodes CASSPVSGQGEFNQPQHF.

The chain has TRBV7-9 and TRBJ2-3; D perhaps matches TRBD1 (6 bases). CDR3 length equals 13 residues. Germline CDR1 and CDR2: SEHNR and FQNEAQ (reference sequence). V was cut by 11 bases and J by 4 bases, with 16 bases left in between. The CDR3 DNA reads as TGTGCCCTATTAGTTGGGGGCCCAGATACGCAGTATTTT. Its translation: CALLVGGPDTQYF.

The chain couples TRBV2 to TRBJ2-7, with 9 bases that match TRBD1. The CDR3 is 12 amino acids. Germline CDR1 is SNHLY and CDR2 is FYNNEI. Trimming took 8 bases from V and 7 from J; bases not matched to a gene: 6. CDR3: CASRTGVREQYF. The CDR3 nucleotides read TGTGCCAGCCGGACAGGGGTCAGGGAGCAGTACTTC.

The rearrangement uses TRBV23-1 and TRBJ2-7; D unresolved. TRBV23-1 is sorted into the ORF group, with uncertain function. The CDR3 runs to 10 residues. V gave up 7 bases and J gave up 3 bases, with 4 bases separating them. The CDR3 nucleotides are TGCGCCAGCACGTTCTACGAGCAGTACTTC. Its protein product is CASTFYEQYF.

This chain uses TRBV7-2 with TRBJ2-5, with a possible D match to TRBD2 (7 bases). V was pared by 3 bases and J by 5 bases, with 16 bases between. This CDR3 is 15 amino acids long. The germline CDR1 and CDR2 sequences are SGHTA and FQGNSA. The CDR3, as DNA: TGTGCCAGCAGCTTTTTGCGGGGGCAGGGGGAGACCCAGTACTTC. It encodes CASSFLRGQGETQYF.

The gene calls are TRBV5-1 and TRBJ1-6; 8 nucleotides line up with TRBD1. V trimming: 4 bases; J trimming: 6 bases; junction bases outside the gene matches: 3. Per germline, CDR1 SGHRS and CDR2 YFSETQ. This CDR3 has 14 amino acids. For the CDR3, the DNA is TGCGCCAGCAGCCCGGGACAGGCTAATTCACCCCTCCACTTT. Amino acid sequence: CASSPGQANSPLHF.

The chain combines TRBV29-1 with TRBJ1-1, with 7 bases fitting TRBD1. Germline assignment: CDR1 SQVTM and CDR2 ANQGSEA. V lost 6 bases and J lost 12; bases outside the gene matches: 7. CDR3 length: 10 amino acids. The CDR3 region is CSVAPGGTFF. As DNA, the CDR3 is TGCAGCGTGGCCCCAGGGGGGACTTTCTTT.

The chain is built from TRBV5-4 and TRBJ2-3; D is perhaps TRBD2 (5 bases). Germline lookup yields CDR1 SGHNT and CDR2 YYREEE (reference sequence). The CDR3 is made up of 16 amino acids. V lost 1 base and J 0 bases, leaving 12 bases between the germline ends. The CDR3 nucleotides are TGTGCCAGCAGCTTGCGGGCCGAGCGGAGCACAGATACGCAGTATTTT. Protein: CASSLRAERSTDTQYF.

This clone appeared a few times. The chain employs TRBV15 and TRBJ2-1; D is undetermined. The CDR3 totals 15 residues. V lost 6 bases to trimming and J lost 5 bases, with 17 bases between them. The germline gives CDR1 LNHNV, CDR2 YYDKDF (reference sequence). The CDR3: CATSQVSRRDNEQFF. As DNA, the CDR3 is TGTGCCACCAGTCAAGTGTCTAGACGAGACAATGAGCAGTTCTTC.

This clone has a count of ten or more. This same CDR3 is encoded by further DNA sequences in the sample. The rearrangement links TRBV18 to TRBJ1-2, with TRBD1 matching 9 bases. CDR1 and CDR2 (germline): KGHSH, LQKENI. This CDR3 spans 14 amino acids. The V segment lost 3 bases and the J segment 8 bases; nucleotides outside the gene matches: 7. The CDR3 loop reads CASSPEGQGSGYTF. The DNA of the CDR3 is TGTGCCAGCTCACCCGAGGGACAGGGTAGCGGCTACACCTTC.

This clone was seen many times. V and J are TRBV7-2 and TRBJ2-5; 9 bases map to TRBD2. Germline values: CDR1 SGHTA, CDR2 FQGNSA. This CDR3 is 15 amino acids long. V lost 7 bases to trimming and J lost 2 bases; unmatched junction nucleotides: 8. The CDR3 here is CASTPGLARQETQYF. The CDR3 bases are TGTGCCAGCACCCCAGGACTAGCGAGGCAAGAGACCCAGTACTTC.

The V and J genes are TRBV25-1 and TRBJ1-5; possible D gene TRBD1, 6 bases. CDR3 length: 16 residues. The V end was cut by 4 bases, the J end by 0 bases, with 13 bases between. CDR1 and CDR2 from the germline V gene are MGHDK and SYGVNS. The CDR3 DNA is TGTGCCAGCAGTGCACCGGGACAAGATAGCAATCAGCCCCAGCATTTT. Translation gives CASSAPGQDSNQPQHF.

The chain carries TRBV4-1 and TRBJ1-2; D is uncertain. V dropped 1 base and J dropped 4 bases, with 22 bases sitting between them. The CDR3 runs to 18 residues. Germline CDR1 and CDR2: MGHRA and YSYEKL. The CDR3 DNA follows: TGCGCCAGCAGCCAAGGGCCTCGAGGGATACGGACCCTCTATGGCTACACCTTC. Translation gives CASSQGPRGIRTLYGYTF.

The chain links TRBV29-1 to TRBJ1-2, with D hard to call. The germline V and J ends were trimmed by 6 bases and 3 bases, with 11 bases remaining between them. CDR3 size: 12 residues. CDR1 is SQVTM, CDR2 ANQGSEA, per germline. CDR3 sequence reads: CSVQRVDYGYTF. The CDR3 region has the DNA TGCAGCGTCCAAAGAGTGGACTATGGCTACACCTTC.

This clone was observed a handful of times. The V call is TRBV7-2, the J call TRBJ2-5; D is possibly TRBD2 (7 bases). Germline loops: CDR1 SGHTA, CDR2 FQGNSA. V was shortened by 4 bases and J by 6 bases, with 9 bases between the two germline ends. The CDR3 totals 12 residues. The CDR3 protein is CASSYGGQTQYF. In DNA, the CDR3 is TGTGCCAGCAGCTACGGGGGGCAGACCCAGTACTTC.

The chain has TRBV27 and TRBJ1-2, with 7 bases that match TRBD1. Trimming at V came to 6 bases and at J to 6 bases, leaving 10 bases not matched to a gene. From germline, CDR1 is MNHEY and CDR2 SMNVEV (reference sequence). The CDR3 loop spans 14 amino acids. CDR3 sequence (DNA): TGTGCCAGCAGAATGGGACAGAGACCTAATGGCTACACCTTC. Its translation: CASRMGQRPNGYTF.

This rearrangement joins TRBV4-2 to TRBJ2-2; no clear D gene. V was pared by 1 base and J by 1 base, with 7 bases between. CDR1 is LGHNA and CDR2 is YNFKEQ in the germline V gene. CDR3 length: 15 amino acids. The CDR3 spells CASSQASRNTGELFF. The CDR3 nucleotides read TGTGCCAGCAGCCAAGCCTCCAGGAACACCGGGGAGCTGTTTTTT.

The table lists this clone with a few counts. This chain joins TRBV9 and TRBJ2-3; D is uncertain. The CDR3 totals 13 residues. Trimming removed 7 bases from V and 7 bases from J, with 16 bases in between. Germline CDR1 reads SGDLS; CDR2 reads YYNGEE. The CDR3 loop is CASGTPVMNTQYF. CDR3 in DNA: TGTGCCAGCGGCACCCCAGTTATGAATACGCAGTATTTT.

There are a few counts of this clone. The chain is built from TRBV5-1 and TRBJ2-2; D might be TRBD1 (6 bases). Germline V gene sequence: CDR1 SGHRS, CDR2 YFSETQ. The CDR3 has 16 amino acids. V was cut by 3 bases and J by 4 bases, with 16 bases left in between. CDR3 residues: CASSSGRRGGTGELFF. CDR3 bases: TGCGCCAGCAGCTCGGGCCGCCGAGGGGGCACCGGGGAGCTGTTTTTT. Based on the CDR3 plus reference TRBV5-1 and TRBJ2-2, the full variable domain is KAGVTQTPRYLIKTRGQQVTLSCSPISGHRSVSWYQQTPGQGLQFLFEYFSETQRNKGNFPGRFSGRQFSNSRSEMNVSTLELGDSALYLCASSSGRRGGTGELFFGEGSRLTVL.

The rearrangement uses TRBV23-1 and TRBJ2-1; 14 bases are shared with TRBD2. TRBV23-1 qualifies as an ORF whose function is uncertain. This CDR3 has 16 residues. The V and J ends lost 8 bases and 10 bases, in that order; junction bases with no gene match: 13. The CDR3 nucleotides are TGCGCCAGCTCGTCCGGATTGACTAGCGGGAGGGGCGAGCAGTTCTTC. Protein: CASSSGLTSGRGEQFF.

The J gene is TRBJ1-6, the V gene TRBV6-5; no reliable D call. Germline lookup yields CDR1 MNHEY and CDR2 SVGAGI. Trimming removed 0 bases at V and 9 bases at J, with 12 bases between. This CDR3 spans 15 amino acids. CDR3 amino acids: CASSYSSSRSSPLHF. The DNA of the CDR3 is TGTGCCAGCAGTTACTCCTCTTCTAGGAGTTCACCCCTCCACTTT.

This chain uses TRBV10-3 with TRBJ2-1; 8 bases match TRBD2. Losses at the gene ends were 6 bases for V and 4 bases for J; bases not matched to a gene: 11. Germline assignment: CDR1 ENHRY and CDR2 SYGVKD. The CDR3 runs 16 residues. The CDR3 loop reads CAIRTSAGGPYNEQFF. CDR3 DNA: TGTGCCATCAGGACATCGGCGGGAGGTCCTTACAATGAGCAGTTCTTC.

The V call is TRBV4-3, the J call TRBJ2-2; D may be TRBD2 (7 bases). V dropped 0 bases and J dropped 3 bases, with 17 bases sitting between them. Germline V lookup: CDR1 LGHNA, CDR2 YSLEER. The CDR3 contains 18 residues. CDR3 DNA: TGCGCCAGCAGCCAAGATCGCGCGGGGGCCGACTACACCGGGGAGCTGTTTTTT. Translating gives CASSQDRAGADYTGELFF.

Only a few counts were recorded for this clone. This chain connects TRBV2 to TRBJ2-5, with D uncertain. Between the trimmed V and J ends, which lost 7 bases and 5 bases, there was a span of 14 bases. The CDR3 length is 13 residues. Germline CDR1 reads SNHLY; CDR2 reads FYNNEI. In DNA, the CDR3 is TGTGCCAGCAATGACGAGAGCCACGAGACCCAGTACTTC. Translation gives CASNDESHETQYF.